This TCR beta chain came from a study of T cell responses to AZD1222 COVID-19 vaccine. Clones were read by immunoSEQ multiplex PCR, and TCRdb kept only the in-frame ones, dropping some. This table has roughly 13,000 clones, 84% appearing once. The V gene's germline CDR1 is LGHDT and CDR2 YNNKEL (reference sequence). CDR3 length: 16 residues. V was shortened by 3 bases and J by 5 bases, with 19 bases between the two germline ends. The chain recombines TRBV3-1 (or the pseudogene TRBV3-2) with TRBJ1-1; no definite D call. Sequencing used peripheral blood, obtained 28 days after the second AZD1222 dose. The receptor's source is an adult who received the AZD1222 COVID-19 vaccine. The CDR3: CASSHLLRSGGTEAFF. CDR3 in DNA: TGTGCCAGCAGCCACCTGTTAAGGTCAGGTGGGACTGAAGCTTTCTTT.